Sequencing of this TCR beta chain was carried out in a study of OX40 agonist ivuxolimab in advanced cancers. General study findings and limits: At 0.1-3.0 mg/kg, partial responders had clonal expansion among the lowest observed.

CDR1 and CDR2 (germline): LNHNV, YYDKDF (reference sequence). The CDR3 loop spans 15 amino acids. V lost 1 base and J lost 3; bases outside the gene matches: 2. As for this clone: The antigen remains undetermined.

TCRdb keeps only in-frame clones here, not all; method: immunoSEQ multiplex PCR. This sample has roughly 50,000 clones, with more than 65% found just once. This sequence joins TRBV15 and TRBJ1-4, with 7 nucleotides matching TRBD1. This TCR came from an adult with an advanced solid tumor such as melanoma, head and neck, liver or kidney cancer. The sequencing here drew on CD4+ or CD8+ T cells sorted from blood, taken in a trial of the OX40 agonist ivuxolimab. This CDR3 is CATSRGGTANEKLFF. CDR3 DNA: TGTGCCACCAGCAGAGGAGGGACAGCTAATGAAAAACTGTTTTTT.